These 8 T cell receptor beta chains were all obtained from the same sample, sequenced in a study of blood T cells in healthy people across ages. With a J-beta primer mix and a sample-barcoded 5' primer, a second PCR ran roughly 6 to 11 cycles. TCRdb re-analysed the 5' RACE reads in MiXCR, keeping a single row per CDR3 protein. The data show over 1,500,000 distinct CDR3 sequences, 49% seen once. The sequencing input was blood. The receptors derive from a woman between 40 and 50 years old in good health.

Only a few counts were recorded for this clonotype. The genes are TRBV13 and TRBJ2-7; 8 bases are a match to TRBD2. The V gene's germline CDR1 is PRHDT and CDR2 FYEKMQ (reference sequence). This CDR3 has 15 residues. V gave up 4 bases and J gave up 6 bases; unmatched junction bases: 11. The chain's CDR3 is CASSSPLRGGIEQYF. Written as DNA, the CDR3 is TGTGCCAGCAGCTCCCCCCTCCGGGGGGGCATCGAGCAGTACTTC. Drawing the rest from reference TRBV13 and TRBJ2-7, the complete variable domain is AAGVIQSPRHLIKEKRETATLKCYPIPRHDTVYWYQQGPGQDPQFLISFYEKMQSDKGSIPDRFSAQQFSDYHSELNMSSLELGDSALYFCASSSPLRGGIEQYFGPGTRLTVT.

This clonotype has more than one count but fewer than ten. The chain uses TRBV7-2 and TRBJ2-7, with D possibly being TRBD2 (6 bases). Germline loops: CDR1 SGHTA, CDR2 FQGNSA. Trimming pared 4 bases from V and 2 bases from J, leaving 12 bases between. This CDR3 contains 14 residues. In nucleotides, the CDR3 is TGTGCCAGCAGCTCCTCTAGCGCCGCCTACGAGCAGTACTTC. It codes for CASSSSSAAYEQYF.

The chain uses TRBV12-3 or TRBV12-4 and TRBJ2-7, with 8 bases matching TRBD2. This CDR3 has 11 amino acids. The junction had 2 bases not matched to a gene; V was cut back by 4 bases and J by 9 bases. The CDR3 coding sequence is TGTGCCAGCAGTTCGGGACTAGGGCAGTACTTC. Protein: CASSSGLGQYF.

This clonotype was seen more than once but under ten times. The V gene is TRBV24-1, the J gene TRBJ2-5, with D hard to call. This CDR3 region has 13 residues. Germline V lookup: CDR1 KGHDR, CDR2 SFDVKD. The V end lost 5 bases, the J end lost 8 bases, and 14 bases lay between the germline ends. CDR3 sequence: CATSGGPSRTQYF. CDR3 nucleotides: TGTGCCACCAGTGGAGGACCATCCAGAACCCAGTACTTC.

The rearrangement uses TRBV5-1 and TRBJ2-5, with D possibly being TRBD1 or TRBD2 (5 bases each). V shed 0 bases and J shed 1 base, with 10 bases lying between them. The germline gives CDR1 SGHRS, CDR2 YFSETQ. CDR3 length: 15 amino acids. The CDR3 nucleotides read TGCGCCAGCAGCTTGGAGCTGAGGGGCCAAGAGACCCAGTACTTC. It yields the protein CASSLELRGQETQYF.

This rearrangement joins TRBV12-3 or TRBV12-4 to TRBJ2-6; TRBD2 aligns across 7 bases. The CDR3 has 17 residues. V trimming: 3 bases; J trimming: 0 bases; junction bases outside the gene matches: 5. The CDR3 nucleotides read TGTGCCAGCAGTTTTCTAGCGGCCTCCTCTGGGGCCAACGTCCTGACTTTC. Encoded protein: CASSFLAASSGANVLTF.

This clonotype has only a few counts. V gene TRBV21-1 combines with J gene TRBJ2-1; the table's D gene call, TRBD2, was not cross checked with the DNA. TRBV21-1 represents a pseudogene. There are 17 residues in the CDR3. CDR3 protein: CASSNWPTSGGTNEQFF. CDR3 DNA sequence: TGTGCCAGCAGCAATTGGCCCACTAGCGGGGGTACGAATGAGCAGTTCTTC.

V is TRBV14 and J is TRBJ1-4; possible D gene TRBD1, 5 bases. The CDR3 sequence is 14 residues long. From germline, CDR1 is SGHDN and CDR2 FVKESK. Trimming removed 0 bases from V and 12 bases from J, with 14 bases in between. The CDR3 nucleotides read TGTGCCAGCAGCCAAGAGAGGGAGACAGTGCAACTGTTTTTT. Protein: CASSQERETVQLFF.